Listed below are T cell receptor beta chains from one sample, sequenced in a study of shared clonotypes between healthy human individuals. TCRdb's copy holds only in-frame clones and misses some; the assay was immunoSEQ multiplex PCR. There are approximately 740,000 clones in the sample; 74% occur only once, and about 1.8% lies in the top ten. The sequencing sample was made of memory CD4+ T cells sorted from blood. The receptor source for this set is a woman aged 30 to 39 in good health. Each CDR3 is given without its conserved first and last residue. D genes are given only for firm matches.

D	V	J	CDR3
TRBD1	TRBV5-4	TRBJ1-3	ASSLKQGATGNTIY
.	TRBV19	TRBJ1-2	ASSPGRGSGYT
.	TRBV10-2	TRBJ2-3	ASSPPTGTDTQY
.	TRBV28	TRBJ1-2	ASSLRVAGSNYGYT
TRBD1	TRBV4-1	TRBJ1-4	ASSRQSGTGTNEKLF
.	TRBV6-5	TRBJ2-3	ASSYMRGGADTQY
.	TRBV7-9	TRBJ2-2	ASSFNRANTGELF
.	TRBV25-1	TRBJ1-4	ASSSERRDEKLF
.	TRBV5-6	TRBJ2-2	ASSFSAVRGWTGELF
TRBD2	TRBV29-1	TRBJ2-3	SVFGGSGRAGGTDTQY
.	TRBV29-1	TRBJ2-3	SVGGGTDTQY
.	TRBV6-1	TRBJ1-1	ASTPDMGFTEAF
.	TRBV29-1	TRBJ2-3	SVELRRDTDTQY
TRBD1	TRBV6-5	TRBJ2-1	ASSQGQGSYNEQF
TRBD2	TRBV4-2	TRBJ2-1	ASRKTSGVFNEQF
TRBD1	TRBV2	TRBJ2-7	ASRGQGGSEQY
TRBD2	TRBV4-1	TRBJ2-4	ASSRSGGTSGNIQY
.	TRBV1	TRBJ2-1	TSSQAGETPRGNEQF
TRBD1	TRBV7-8	TRBJ1-5	ASSARLGQLNQPQH
.	TRBV19	TRBJ1-5	ASSYYRDQPQH
.	TRBV7-9	TRBJ2-1	ASSPRGGSSYNEQF
.	TRBV28	TRBJ1-5	ASIARGGTKNQPQH
.	TRBV10-2	TRBJ1-1	ASRDQGRNTEAF
.	TRBV4-2	TRBJ2-3	ASSPSAGRGYTDTQY
.	TRBV27	TRBJ1-1	ASSLFDPRNTEAF
.	TRBV7-9	TRBJ2-1	ASSHGRESGQF
.	TRBV7-2	TRBJ2-5	ASSSEGGETQY
.	TRBV28	TRBJ2-1	ASSRAGQPYNEQF
TRBD1	TRBV4-2	TRBJ2-5	ASSRDRGRSETQY
TRBD2	TRBV5-1	TRBJ2-1	ASSLGLAGANEQF
TRBD2	TRBV7-9	TRBJ2-7	ASSIAGGTYEQY
TRBD2	TRBV7-3	TRBJ2-5	ASSLAGGPSKTQY
TRBD1	TRBV6-1	TRBJ2-1	ASSDTKRTGAYNEQF
.	TRBV7-2	TRBJ2-1	ASSLAGTGFGNEQF
.	TRBV5-1	TRBJ1-4	ASSLGPGMDEKLF
.	TRBV30	TRBJ2-5	AWSDQGETQY
.	TRBV9	TRBJ1-2	ASSVMGPWGGYGYT
.	TRBV28	TRBJ1-2	ASRDAVRYGYT
.	TRBV6-5	TRBJ1-2	ASRAGPRNYGYT
.	TRBV25-1	TRBJ1-4	ASSTREKLF
TRBD2	TRBV10-1	TRBJ2-1	ASSERGRDEQF
.	TRBV7-3	TRBJ1-4	ASSLLAGRSNEKLF
.	TRBV9	TRBJ2-1	ASSVGVGEQF
.	TRBV6-7	TRBJ2-3	ASSYKAIRHTQY
.	TRBV25-1	TRBJ2-2	ASSESGLFGELF
.	TRBV4-2	TRBJ1-4	ASSQVSATNEKLF
.	TRBV28	TRBJ1-5	ASRPTSSSGYSNQPQH
.	TRBV5-1	TRBJ1-1	ASSLETRAEAF
TRBD1	TRBV28	TRBJ2-7	ASSSNQGAY
.	TRBV7-9	TRBJ1-4	ASSPGTDNEKLF
TRBD2	TRBV10-1	TRBJ2-1	ASSDGAGESYNEQF
.	TRBV2	TRBJ2-7	ASSGSSANPTRWWTYEQY
TRBD1	TRBV6-6	TRBJ2-5	ASRAGTGVPTETQY